This TCR beta chain is from a study of blood T cell repertoires in COVID-19. Study at large: The United States, Italy and Spain supplied acute and convalescent COVID-19 samples. T cells, B-cell-depleted T cells, or PBMCs provided the cDNA or gDNA that served as material.

Study processing details: Researchers report that nucleated cell counts were estimated from reference gene primer amplification. Here immunoSEQ multiplex PCR was the method, and the copy in TCRdb shows in-frame clones only, minus some. That table supplies the V and J calls and clone size; D and trimming were determined from the DNA. In the table there are tens of thousands of clones, 65% to 80% of which are singletons. Looked up from germline, CDR1 is MNHEY and CDR2 is SVGEGT. CDR3 length: 12 amino acids. Between the trimmed V and J ends, which lost 6 bases and 5 bases, there was a span of 10 bases. J is TRBJ2-5 and V is TRBV6-2 or TRBV6-3; no clear D. This receptor was obtained from an elderly woman with active or convalescent COVID-19. The sequenced sample consisted of peripheral blood. CDR3 bases: TGTGCCAGCAGCGGTTCTACGGAGACCCAGTACTTC. As protein: CASSGSTETQYF.